The clone carrying this TCR beta chain has ten or more counts. The target antigen is unknown. V shed 1 base, J shed 0 bases, and the junction held 4 bases outside the gene matches. Germline values: CDR1 SNHLY, CDR2 FYNNEI. This CDR3 is built from 16 residues. This entry belongs to a study of identical twins. Study-level points and caveats: The models gave estimates that fell short of the out-of-frame TCR alpha sharing seen in monozygotic twins.

From the 5' RACE reads, TCRdb called clonotypes with MiXCR, one entry per CDR3 protein. The sample has about 200,000 distinct CDR3 sequences; 10% are singletons. The chain combines TRBV2 with TRBJ2-3; 7 nucleotides agree with TRBD2. This receptor was identified in a man in his fifties in good health. The sample was memory T cells sorted from blood. The CDR3 DNA follows: TGTGCCAGCAGTGAAGGGCTAGCGGCTAGCACAGATACGCAGTATTTT. It translates to CASSEGLAASTDTQYF. The full variable domain, rest sourced from reference TRBV2 and TRBJ2-3, is EPEVTQTPSHQVTQMGQEVILRCVPISNHLYFYWYRQILGQKVEFLVSFYNNEISEKSEIFDDQFSVERPDGSNFTLKIRSTKLEDSAMYFCASSEGLAASTDTQYFGPGTRLTVL.